Listed below are T cell receptor beta chains from one sample, sequenced in a study of Graves' ophthalmopathy and Graves' hyperthyroidism. TCRdb re-derived calls from the multiplex PCR reads in MiXCR, one entry per CDR3 protein. Of about 1.2 million distinct CDR3 sequences detected, about 40% appear once; the ten largest clones hold more than 9.5%. The specimen was peripheral blood or thyroid tissue (not recorded which). These receptors were collected from an adult man with Graves' hyperthyroidism. The CDR3 runs from the conserved cysteine through the conserved F or W. The order of the fields is D gene, J gene, clone size, V gene, CDR3 protein, CDR3 DNA. A D gene is named only where the DNA matches it firmly. A clone size is listed for some rows: how often the clone was seen (once, few, many), or a class if it is expanded.

.,TRBJ1-1,many,TRBV7-3,CASSQTVNTEAFF,TGTGCCAGCAGCCAAACAGTGAACACTGAAGCTTTCTTT
.,TRBJ2-5,many,TRBV20-1,CSASRDGSSSTQYF,TGCAGTGCTAGCCGGGACGGCTCCTCATCGACCCAGTACTTC
.,TRBJ2-7,once,TRBV6-5,CASSLSLAPAYEQYF,TGTGCCAGCAGTTTAAGCCTAGCGCCTGCCTACGAGCAGTACTTC
.,TRBJ2-7,.,TRBV10-2,CASSEPGTLGTYEQYF,TGCGCCAGCAGTGAGCCGGGGACACTGGGGACCTACGAGCAGTACTTC
.,TRBJ1-1,.,TRBV6-1,CASTPGASLGVEAFF,TGTGCCAGCACCCCAGGGGCCTCCCTTGGAGTTGAAGCTTTCTTT
.,TRBJ1-1,many,TRBV29-1,CSVCSGLNTEAFF,TGCAGCGTGTGTTCAGGGTTGAACACTGAAGCTTTCTTT
.,TRBJ1-1,.,TRBV6-5,CASLEDGVRTETFF,TGTGCCAGCCTGGAAGACGGAGTTCGCACTGAAACTTTCTTT
.,TRBJ1-1,.,TRBV19,CASSMNRDHSYTEAFF,TGTGCCAGTAGTATGAACCGGGACCACAGCTACACTGAAGCTTTCTTT
.,TRBJ2-2,many,TRBV7-6,CASSHRPNADTGELFF,TGTGCCAGCAGTCATAGGCCCAACGCGGACACCGGGGAGCTGTTTTTT
.,TRBJ1-2,few,TRBV12-3/TRBV12-4,CASSPRGVDGYTF,TGTGCCAGCAGTCCTAGGGGGGTTGATGGCTACACCTTC
TRBD1,TRBJ2-7,many,TRBV7-2,CASRLSWTGSYEQYF,TGTGCCAGCAGACTCAGTTGGACAGGCTCCTACGAGCAGTACTTC
.,TRBJ1-1,many,TRBV2,CASREPVGQEGRWSTEAFF,TGTGCCAGCAGGGAGCCGGTAGGGCAGGAAGGTCGTTGGTCCACTGAAGCTTTCTTT
TRBD1,TRBJ1-6,once,TRBV15,CATSRANDRVGSPLHF,TGTGCCACCAGCAGAGCTAACGACAGGGTTGGTTCACCCCTCCACTTT
.,TRBJ2-7,few,TRBV5-1,CASSLGPINYEQYF,TGCGCCAGCAGCTTGGGGCCTATTAACTACGAGCAGTACTTC
TRBD1,TRBJ1-6,.,TRBV7-2,CASSQQGQGTPLHF,TGTGCCAGCAGCCAACAGGGACAGGGGACACCCCTCCACTTT
.,TRBJ2-5,.,TRBV18,CASSRAGRRETQYF,TGTGCCAGCTCACGTGCAGGGAGACGCGAGACCCAGTACTTC
TRBD1,TRBJ2-2,.,TRBV5-1,CASSLDGQGAIGELFF,TGCGCCAGCAGCTTGGATGGACAGGGGGCAATCGGGGAGCTGTTTTTT